This T cell receptor beta chain was sequenced during a study of shared clonotypes between healthy human individuals. Study-wide background: CD4 naive and CD4 memory each took three plates per donor, while CD8 naive took two and CD8 memory one. Study-level results: Some clonotypes were shared by all four sorted-subset donors, while others were not shared. The non-shared ones had lower generation probabilities than the shared ones.

This table comes from immunoSEQ multiplex PCR, and its TCRdb copy is limited to in-frame clones, with some not included. The sample records about 2.4 million clones, approximately 94% being singletons. To note about this clone: Its antigen is not identified.

Only Caucasian adults living in Nashville, Tennessee served as donors. The ends were cut back, 0 bases at V and 3 bases at J, with 16 bases in the middle. The CDR3 totals 17 residues. CDR1 is SGHRS, CDR2 YFSETQ, per germline. Sequencing used naive CD4+ T cells from PBMCs. Subset of the sample: CD45RA+ positively selected. V gene TRBV5-1 combines with J gene TRBJ1-3, with D possibly TRBD1 on 5 matching bases. The receptor's source is a young man in good health. Some clones in this sample may be carry-over from other donors' samples. Written as DNA, the CDR3 is TGCGCCAGCAGCTTGGACCCAACAGACAGTTTTGGAAACACCATATATTTT. Protein: CASSLDPTDSFGNTIYF.